Listed below are T cell receptor beta chains from one sample, sequenced in a study of tumor-infiltrating lymphocytes in primary liver carcinoma. TCRdb processed the multiplex PCR reads anew with MiXCR; each CDR3 protein has one entry. The sample carries approximately 110,000 distinct CDR3 sequences, roughly 85% recorded once. The material sequenced was liver tumor tissue from sampling region 3. Receptor source: a middle-aged man with primary liver carcinoma and hepatitis B virus infection. CDR3s include the opening cysteine and the closing phenylalanine or tryptophan. D genes are given only for firm matches. Rows may omit the clone size; those that give it use once, few, many or a size class.

V	J	size	D	DNA	CDR3
TRBV5-4	TRBJ1-2	NA	NA	TGTGCCAGCAACTTGGACATTTCCTCTAGTGGCTACACCTTC	CASNLDISSSGYTF
TRBV19	TRBJ2-5	few	NA	TGTGCCAGTAGTACGGGGATGCGGGAGACCCAGTACTTC	CASSTGMRETQYF
TRBV20-1	TRBJ2-3	NA	TRBD1	TGCAGTGCTATCCGTGACAGGGGGACGAGAGATACGCAGTATTTT	CSAIRDRGTRDTQYF
TRBV4-1	TRBJ2-5	NA	NA	TGCGCCAGCAACCAAGACGACAGAGAGACCCAGTACTTC	CASNQDDRETQYF
TRBV5-5	TRBJ2-2	once	TRBD2	TGTGCCAGCAACTTCTTAGCGGGACGCACCCGGGAGCTGTTTTTT	CASNFLAGRTRELFF
TRBV14	TRBJ1-2	NA	NA	TGTGTCAGCAGCCAAAACAGGGACTATGGCTACACCTTC	CVSSQNRDYGYTF
TRBV5-4	TRBJ2-7	NA	NA	TGTGCCAGCAGCGAGGCGGACTTGGCCCCCGAGCACTACTTC	CASSEADLAPEHYF
TRBV6-1	TRBJ2-1	NA	TRBD2	TGTGCCGGCAGTTATCTACTAGCGGGAGACAATGAGCAGTTCTTC	CAGSYLLAGDNEQFF
TRBV12-3/TRBV12-4	TRBJ2-2	NA	NA	TGTGCCAGAATTAGGGATCCCGGGGAGCTGTTTTTT	CARIRDPGELFF
TRBV12-3/TRBV12-4	TRBJ2-2	NA	NA	TGTGCCAGCAGTTCTCACGACCGGGGCGGGGTGCTGTTTTTT	CASSSHDRGGVLFF
TRBV4-1	TRBJ2-1	NA	NA	TGCGCCAGCAGTCAAGTCGGGACTGCGTACAATGAGCAGTTCTTC	CASSQVGTAYNEQFF
TRBV4-2	TRBJ2-1	NA	NA	TGTGCCAGCAGCCAAGCGACTGGCGGGCTCAACTCCTACAATGAGCAGTTCTTC	CASSQATGGLNSYNEQFF
TRBV10-2	TRBJ2-5	many	NA	TGCGCCAGCAGTGACCCTAGAGAGGCCCAGTACTTC	CASSDPREAQYF
TRBV29-1	TRBJ2-2	NA	TRBD2	TGCATCGTTGCGACTAGCGCGAACACCGGGGAGATGTTTTTT	CIVATSANTGEMFF
TRBV2	TRBJ2-1	once	NA	TGTGCTAGCAGTACCGACAGCAATGGGCAGTTCTTC	CASSTDSNGQFF
TRBV5-6	TRBJ2-1	NA	TRBD2	TGTGCCAGCAGCCAGATCCTAGCGGAAGGGGTAGACGATGAACAGTTCTTC	CASSQILAEGVDDEQFF
TRBV29-1	TRBJ2-2	once	NA	TGCAGCGTTGGGACTAATGCGACGAACACCGGGGAGCCGTTTTTT	CSVGTNATNTGEPFF
TRBV5-1	TRBJ1-1	many	TRBD1	TGCGCCAGCAGCTTGGCCAGGGGGCGGACTGAAGCTTTCTTT	CASSLARGRTEAFF
TRBV5-1	TRBJ2-7	NA	TRBD1	TGCGCCAGCAGCTTGACCGGGACAGTCGGTGAGCAGTACTTT	CASSLTGTVGEQYF
TRBV20-1	TRBJ2-7	NA	NA	TGCAGTGCTAGGAAGGGGATGAAGACCTACGAGCAGTACTTC	CSARKGMKTYEQYF
TRBV6-1	TRBJ2-3	NA	NA	TGTGCCAGCAGTGAAGGTGACTGGCCCGCAGATACGCAGTATTTT	CASSEGDWPADTQYF
TRBV29-1	TRBJ1-4	NA	NA	TGCAGCGTTGAAGACAGGGAGGGAAGACGGGCAAAACTGTTTTTT	CSVEDREGRRAKLFF
TRBV6-2/TRBV6-3	TRBJ2-5	NA	NA	TGTGCCATCAGTTATAAAGAGAGCCAGTACTTC	CAISYKESQYF
TRBV20-1	TRBJ1-5	NA	NA	TGCAGTGCAAGTGACCCCGCGAGCAATCAGCCCCAGCATTTT	CSASDPASNQPQHF
TRBV4-2	TRBJ2-1	NA	TRBD1	TGTGCCAGGAGCCACCTCGGGGGACAGGGGAACAATGAGCAGTTCTTC	CARSHLGGQGNNEQFF
TRBV6-5	TRBJ1-1	NA	NA	TGTGCCAGCAGTCCCTCAATGAACACTGAAGCTTTCTTT	CASSPSMNTEAFF
TRBV29-1	TRBJ1-1	NA	TRBD1	TGCAGCGTGACAGGGGATGCAATGAACACTGATGCTCTCTTT	CSVTGDAMNTDALF
TRBV6-2/TRBV6-3	TRBJ2-3	few	NA	TGTGCCAATAGTCGGACGGAGGCGGGAGATACGCAGTATTTT	CANSRTEAGDTQYF
TRBV29-1	TRBJ1-4	once	NA	TGTATCGTTGAAGACAAGGAGGGAAGACGGGGAAAACTGTTTTTT	CIVEDKEGRRGKLFF
TRBV6-2/TRBV6-3	TRBJ2-2	once	NA	TGTGCCAGCACCGGCGAGGCGGCTACCAACACCGGGGAGCTGTTGTTT	CASTGEAATNTGELLF
TRBV29-1	TRBJ2-2	NA	NA	TGCAGCGTCGAAAGGGGGACCGGGAAGCTGTTTTTT	CSVERGTGKLFF
TRBV6-2/TRBV6-3	TRBJ2-1	once	TRBD2	TGTGCCAGCAGTTCGCCGGGACTAGCGAACCCCGGCGAGCAGTTCTTC	CASSSPGLANPGEQFF
TRBV24-1	TRBJ2-3	many	TRBD1	TGTGCCACCAGTCGTAGGACAGGGATAGATACGCAGTATTTT	CATSRRTGIDTQYF
TRBV4-2	TRBJ2-4	NA	NA	TGTGTCAGCAGCCAGGTCGCGGGGGCAGGGATCGGAAACATTCAGTACTTC	CVSSQVAGAGIGNIQYF
TRBV12-3/TRBV12-4	TRBJ1-5	once	NA	TGTACCAGCACGCGGGGCACAGCAATAAATCAGCCCCAACATTTT	CTSTRGTAINQPQHF
TRBV11-1	TRBJ2-3	NA	NA	TGTGCTAGTAGTTTGCCGAGGGAGAGCACAAATACGCAGTATTTT	CASSLPRESTNTQYF
TRBV24-1	TRBJ1-5	many	NA	TGTGCCACCAGTCCCCCTGGGGGGCAGCCCCAGCATTTT	CATSPPGGQPQHF
TRBV29-1	TRBJ2-3	NA	NA	TGCAGCGTTGAGGGCAGGGCCGGTATCAGAGATACGCAGTATTTT	CSVEGRAGIRDTQYF
TRBV5-4	TRBJ2-2	many	NA	TGTGCCAGCAGCTTGGGGATCGGCACCGGGGAGCTGTTTTTT	CASSLGIGTGELFF
TRBV11-1	TRBJ2-3	NA	NA	TGTGACAGCAGCTCTGGGGGAAGTTATGTTGGAGCCCGCACAGATACGCAGTATTTT	CDSSSGGSYVGARTDTQYF
TRBV4-3	TRBJ2-1	once	NA	TGCGCCAGCAGTCTGGACTGGACTAACGGAAGGGCCTGGAATGAGCAGTTCTTC	CASSLDWTNGRAWNEQFF
TRBV6-6	TRBJ2-2	NA	TRBD2	TGTGCCAGCAATCCCGGGGGGGCAAACACCGGGGAGCTGTTTTTT	CASNPGGANTGELFF
TRBV6-5	TRBJ2-1	NA	TRBD2	TGTGCCTACGGGAGCGGGGGTGACCAGTTCTTC	CAYGSGGDQFF
TRBV11-2	TRBJ2-2	NA	TRBD2	TGTGCCAGCGGCTTAGTGACTAGCGGGGACATCGGGGAGCTGTTTTTT	CASGLVTSGDIGELFF